This T cell receptor (beta chain) was found in a study of long-term antiretroviral therapy in people with HIV. Every specimen provided 1-10 million cryopreserved PBMC before DNA extraction took place. Running of the v3.0 immunoSEQ assay took place at survey level. Profiling relied on immunoSEQ multiplex PCR, and the TCRdb table lists in-frame clones only, not all of them. The sample contains tens of thousands of clones, approximately 81% of which appear only once. There are a few counts of this clone. There are 15 residues in the CDR3. CDR1 is MRHNA, CDR2 SNTAGT, per germline. V was trimmed by 6 bases and J by 1 base, leaving 15 bases between them.

Sequenced material: unsorted PBMCs, taken 4.7 to 5 years after starting antiretroviral therapy. This clonotype originated in a man aged 40-50 years with HIV. This sequence joins TRBV6-4 and TRBJ1-1; D is uncertain. The CDR3 nucleotides read TGTGCCAGCAGGATGGGCCCCGGGCAGAACACTGAAGCTTTCTTT. As protein: CASRMGPGQNTEAFF.